A single sample gave rise to the 15 T cell receptor beta chains below, sequenced in a study of immune evolution from preneoplasia to lung adenocarcinoma. The protocol was immunoSEQ multiplex PCR, while the TCRdb copy is restricted to in-frame clones and leaves out a portion. The data show thousands of clones, about four fifths seen once. The sample was FFPE adjacent normal lung tissue. These receptors came from an older donor with lung adenocarcinoma.

This clone was picked up one time. The chain joins TRBV9 to TRBJ1-6; D not resolved. This CDR3 region has 15 residues. CDR1 is SGDLS, CDR2 YYNGEE, per germline. Deletions cut 0 bases from V and 9 bases from J, with 13 bases between. Here the CDR3 reads CASSVGMRVGSPLHF. The CDR3 bases are TGTGCCAGCAGCGTAGGAATGCGGGTGGGTTCACCCCTCCACTTT.

The chain has TRBV28 and TRBJ2-1; 8 positions match TRBD2. Per the germline V gene, CDR1 is MDHEN and CDR2 is SYDVKM. Trimming took 2 bases from V and 2 from J; bases not matched to a gene: 2. The CDR3 extends over 15 amino acids. The CDR3 reads CASSLPGGAYNEQFF. CDR3 nucleotides: TGTGCCAGCAGTTTACCCGGGGGGGCCTACAATGAGCAGTTCTTC.

The rearrangement uses TRBV5-4 and TRBJ2-4; D unclear. The CDR3 has 13 amino acids. With 0 bases removed from V and 4 bases from J, the gap between germline ends came to 5 bases. Germline V lookup: CDR1 SGHNT, CDR2 YYREEE (reference sequence). CDR3 in amino acids: CASSLVRKNIQYF. In nucleotides, the CDR3 is TGTGCCAGCAGCTTGGTGAGGAAAAACATTCAGTACTTC.

This chain links TRBV28 with TRBJ2-5; D is possibly TRBD1 or TRBD2 (5 bases each). CDR1 is MDHEN and CDR2 is SYDVKM in the germline V gene. This CDR3 contains 14 residues. Trimming left V 3 bases short and J 7 bases short, with 15 bases between. The CDR3 DNA reads as TGTGCCAGCAGTTTTGTGGGGGAACGTCCGACCCAGTACTTC. Encoded protein: CASSFVGERPTQYF.

The genes are TRBV29-1 and TRBJ2-7; D call uncertain. The V end was cut by 7 bases, the J end by 3 bases, with 13 bases between. Germline V gene lookup returns CDR1 SQVTM and CDR2 ANQGSEA. This CDR3 region has 12 residues. The CDR3 sequence is CSAGYDNYEQYF. The CDR3 region has the DNA TGCAGCGCCGGATATGACAACTACGAGCAGTACTTC.

In its sample, this clone was seen a few times. CDR3 amino acids: CASSTNTGELFF. DNA for the CDR3: TGTGCCAGCAGTACGAACACCGGGGAGCTGTTTTTT. The chain uses TRBV28 and TRBJ2-2; D unresolved. V lost 5 bases to trimming and J lost 0 bases, with 1 base between them. The CDR3 is 12 residues long. Germline values: CDR1 MDHEN, CDR2 SYDVKM. Filled out from reference TRBV28 and TRBJ2-2, the complete variable domain reads DVKVTQSSRYLVKRTGEKVFLECVQDMDHENMFWYRQDPGLGLRLIYFSYDVKMKEKGDIPEGYSVSREKKERFSLILESASTNQTSMYLCASSTNTGELFFGEGSRLTVL.

The count of this clone is one. The chain joins TRBV7-3 to TRBJ2-2; D is unclear. This CDR3 has 13 residues. V was trimmed by 1 base and J by 8 bases, leaving 8 bases between them. Germline-derived CDR1 and CDR2 are SGHTA and FQGTGA. This CDR3 reads CASSLNLQGELFF. The CDR3 nucleotides are TGTGCCAGCAGCTTAAATCTACAGGGGGAGCTGTTTTTT.

The V and J genes are TRBV5-1 and TRBJ1-1; D is uncertain. In germline, CDR1 is SGHRS, CDR2 YFSETQ. The CDR3 runs to 13 residues. Trimming took 5 bases from V and 2 from J, leaving 10 bases between them. As DNA, the CDR3 is TGCGCCAGCAGATTAGAGTTTAACACTGAAGCTTTCTTT. This translates into CASRLEFNTEAFF.

This clone is classed as medium-sized. The gene calls are TRBV5-4 and TRBJ2-3; D not resolved. The CDR3 loop spans 14 amino acids. V lost 0 bases and J lost 2, with 7 bases in between. Germline-derived CDR1 and CDR2 are SGHNT and YYREEE (reference sequence). The CDR3, as DNA: TGTGCCAGCAGCTTGGGTCCGTCCACAGATACGCAGTATTTT. Translation: CASSLGPSTDTQYF.

This clone has only a few counts. V is TRBV5-6 and J is TRBJ2-3; TRBD2 aligns across 7 bases. V lost 3 bases and J lost 6; bases outside the gene matches: 1. The CDR3 spans 12 residues. Germline CDR1 reads SGHDT; CDR2 reads YYEEEE. The DNA for the CDR3 is TGTGCCAGCAGCTGGACTAGTGATACGCAGTATTTT. Residues: CASSWTSDTQYF. Full variable domain (outside the CDR3, taken from reference TRBV5-6 and TRBJ2-3): DAGVTQSPTHLIKTRGQQVTLRCSPKSGHDTVSWYQQALGQGPQFIFQYYEEEERQRGNFPDRFSGHQFPNYSSELNVNALLLGDSALYLCASSWTSDTQYFGPGTRLTVL.

There are a few counts of this clone. The chain couples TRBV7-8 to TRBJ1-5, with D hard to call. Germline values: CDR1 SGHVS, CDR2 FQNEAQ. CDR3 length: 15 amino acids. The ends were cut back, 1 base at V and 0 bases at J, with 7 bases in the middle. The CDR3 nucleotides read TGTGCCAGCAGCTTAGAAGGGAATAGCAATCAGCCCCAGCATTTT. Translated: CASSLEGNSNQPQHF. The variable domain in full, with the rest retrieved from reference TRBV7-8 and TRBJ1-5, is GAGVSQSPRYKVAKRGQDVALRCDPISGHVSLFWYQQALGQGPEFLTYFQNEAQLDKSGLPSDRFFAERPEGSVSTLKIQRTQQEDSAVYLCASSLEGNSNQPQHFGDGTRLSIL.

J is TRBJ2-1 and V is TRBV7-9; 9 nucleotides align to TRBD2. The germline V gene encodes CDR1 SEHNR and CDR2 FQNEAQ (reference sequence). The V and J ends lost 3 bases and 1 base, in that order; junction bases with no gene match: 10. The CDR3 has 18 amino acids. For the CDR3, the DNA is TGTGCCAGCAGCTTCAGTAGCGGGAGTTACGGATCCTACAATGAGCAGTTCTTC. The encoded protein is CASSFSSGSYGSYNEQFF.

This clone was recorded a few times. The J gene is TRBJ1-2, the V gene TRBV5-4; D perhaps matches TRBD1 (5 bases). The germline CDR1 and CDR2 sequences are SGHNT and YYREEE (reference sequence). The V end was cut by 0 bases, the J end by 1 base, with 10 bases between. The CDR3 spans 15 residues. The CDR3 DNA sequence: TGTGCCAGCAGCTTGGAGTTGGGACGTAACTATGGCTACACCTTC. Amino acids: CASSLELGRNYGYTF.

The genes are TRBV27 and TRBJ1-6; TRBD1 aligns across 9 bases. Germline trimming cut 6 bases from V and 10 bases from J; bases unmatched to any gene: 13. Germline CDR1 is MNHEY and CDR2 is SMNVEV (reference sequence). This CDR3 region has 16 residues. DNA of the CDR3: TGTGCCAGCAGCCGCCCTTCCGGGACAGGGAGCTCACCCCTCCACTTT. This sequence encodes CASSRPSGTGSSPLHF.

The rearrangement uses TRBV30 and TRBJ2-7, with 12 bases aligning to TRBD2. J gave up 3 bases and V 2 bases, and 2 bases lay outside the gene matches. The CDR3 covers 14 residues. CDR1 is GTSNPN, CDR2 SVGIG, per germline (reference sequence). CDR3 sequence (DNA): TGTGCCTGGAGTACTAGCGGGGGGCACTACGAGCAGTACTTC. Amino acid sequence: CAWSTSGGHYEQYF.